The next 27 T cell receptor beta chains were all read from a single sample in a study of radiation and T cells in renal cell carcinoma. Some clones are missing from TCRdb's copy, which holds only in-frame ones; the method was immunoSEQ multiplex PCR. The sample gives about 140,000 clones, roughly 83% of which show up once; approximately 24% is in the top ten. Documented time point: baseline pretreatment blood. Treatment noted: 15 Gy SBRT to primary tumor, nephrectomy 4 weeks later. Sequencing used blood, obtained from a patient whose treatment included radiotherapy and nephrectomy. The receptors were sampled from a woman aged 50 to 60 with renal cell carcinoma.

The chain recombines TRBV5-1 with TRBJ2-3; 10 bases are shared with TRBD1. V was clipped by 4 bases and J by 2 bases; unmatched bases: 4. The germline V gene has CDR1 SGHRS and CDR2 YFSETQ. The CDR3 loop spans 15 amino acids. CDR3 DNA: TGCGCCAGCAGCCCCGGACAGGGGGTCACAGATACGCAGTATTTT. It yields the protein CASSPGQGVTDTQYF.

The chain joins TRBV6-4 to TRBJ2-1; 8 nucleotides agree with TRBD2. CDR1 is MRHNA, CDR2 SNTAGT, per germline. The V gene end was trimmed by 4 bases and the J gene end by 4 bases; junction bases not matched to a gene: 9. The CDR3 is 16 amino acids. The CDR3 DNA reads as TGTGCCAGCAGTGTGGAGCTAGCGGGCACTTACAATGAGCAGTTCTTC. Translating it yields CASSVELAGTYNEQFF.

This sequence joins TRBV5-6 and TRBJ1-4; 9 nucleotides agree with TRBD1. The CDR3 loop spans 18 amino acids. From germline, CDR1 is SGHDT and CDR2 YYEEEE. The trim removed 2 bases at V and 0 bases at J, leaving 8 bases unmatched. CDR3 region: CASSLRGQGYATNEKLFF. CDR3 sequence (DNA): TGTGCCAGCAGCTTACGGGGACAGGGATATGCAACTAATGAAAAACTGTTTTTT.

The chain employs TRBV9 and TRBJ1-2; D remains unclear. V was pared by 4 bases and J by 4 bases, with 20 bases between. Germline CDR1 SGDLS, CDR2 YYNGEE. CDR3 length: 16 residues. The CDR3 region has the DNA TGTGCCAGCAGCCCTTCGGACTCCAATTCCGGCTATGGCTACACCTTC. This translates into CASSPSDSNSGYGYTF.

There are a few counts of this clone. The chain has TRBV2 and TRBJ2-2, with D unresolved. The CDR3 totals 14 residues. V shed 7 bases and J shed 4 bases, with 13 bases lying between them. CDR1 is SNHLY and CDR2 is FYNNEI in the germline V gene. The CDR3 nucleotides read TGTGCCAGCACTCTAGACCGTTCCACCGGGGAGCTGTTTTTT. Protein product: CASTLDRSTGELFF.

This clone has only one observation. This chain's CDR3 is CASSRTSTGELFF. The CDR3 DNA reads as TGTGCCAGCAGCCGGACTAGCACCGGGGAGCTGTTTTTT. This sequence joins TRBV7-2 and TRBJ2-2, with TRBD2 identical over 7 bases. CDR3 size: 13 residues. CDR1 SGHTA and CDR2 FQGNSA come from the germline V gene. Losses at the gene ends were 5 bases for V and 4 bases for J; bases not matched to a gene: 1. The variable domain in full, with the rest retrieved from reference TRBV7-2 and TRBJ2-2, is GAGVSQSPSNKVTEKGKDVELRCDPISGHTALYWYRQSLGQGLEFLIYFQGNSAPDKSGLPSDRFSAERTGGSVSTLTIQRTQQEDSAVYLCASSRTSTGELFFGEGSRLTVL.

This clone appeared a few times. Other DNA sequences in the same sample also yield this CDR3. The V gene is TRBV4-3, the J gene TRBJ1-1; possible D gene TRBD1, 6 bases. CDR1 LGHNA and CDR2 YSLEER come from the germline V gene. The CDR3 is 14 amino acids. V lost 0 bases to trimming and J lost 5 bases, with 10 bases between them. The CDR3 coding sequence is TGCGCCAGCAGCCAAGATCGAGGGGGAACTGAAGCTTTCTTT. Protein: CASSQDRGGTEAFF.

This chain connects TRBV27 to TRBJ2-6; D gene unclear. In germline, CDR1 is MNHEY, CDR2 SMNVEV (reference sequence). With 6 bases removed from V and 2 bases from J, the gap between germline ends came to 5 bases. The CDR3 is 13 amino acids. The CDR3 loop reads CASRMAGANVLTF. The CDR3, as DNA: TGTGCCAGCAGAATGGCTGGGGCCAACGTCCTGACTTTC.

The chain employs TRBV15 and TRBJ1-1; D remains unclear. CDR1 and CDR2 from the germline V gene are LNHNV and YYDKDF (reference sequence). The CDR3 has 15 residues. V was trimmed by 2 bases and J by 1 base, leaving 11 bases between them. The CDR3 loop reads CATSRNTGENTEAFF. The CDR3 DNA reads TGTGCCACCAGCAGAAATACCGGGGAGAACACTGAAGCTTTCTTT.

The chain is built from TRBV10-3 and TRBJ1-2, with 8 positions matching TRBD1. The CDR3 is made up of 13 amino acids. V shed 5 bases, J shed 6 bases, and the junction held 5 bases outside the gene matches. Per germline, CDR1 ENHRY and CDR2 SYGVKD. The CDR3 is CAISSTGEDGYTF. Written as DNA, the CDR3 is TGTGCCATCAGTTCGACAGGGGAGGATGGCTACACCTTC.

The chain carries TRBV15 and TRBJ1-4, with 9 bases fitting TRBD1. This CDR3 spans 16 amino acids. The V gene end was trimmed by 5 bases and the J gene end by 7 bases; junction bases not matched to a gene: 11. CDR1 and CDR2 (germline): LNHNV, YYDKDF (reference sequence). CDR3 in amino acids: CATSRRAAQGAEKLFF. In DNA form, the CDR3 reads TGTGCCACCAGCCGTAGGGCGGCACAGGGGGCTGAAAAACTGTTTTTT. Full variable domain (remainder filled in from reference TRBV15 and TRBJ1-4): DAMVIQNPRYQVTQFGKPVTLSCSQTLNHNVMYWYQQKSSQAPKLLFHYYDKDFNNEADTPDNFQSRRPNTSFCFLDIRSPGLGDTAMYLCATSRRAAQGAEKLFFGSGTQLSVL.

This chain links TRBV4-1 with TRBJ2-1; D ambiguous. The V end lost 1 base, the J end lost 10 bases, and 8 bases lay between the germline ends. CDR3 size: 12 residues. Germline CDR1 reads MGHRA; CDR2 reads YSYEKL. CDR3 sequence: CASSQGAAEQFF. The CDR3 DNA sequence: TGCGCCAGCAGCCAAGGGGCGGCCGAGCAGTTCTTC.

The chain links TRBV7-8 to TRBJ2-2; D gene unclear. The CDR3 has 15 residues. The V gene's germline CDR1 is SGHVS and CDR2 FQNEAQ. V was trimmed by 1 base and J by 0 bases, leaving 6 bases between them. The CDR3 DNA reads TGTGCCAGCAGCTTAGGGGCCTCGAACACCGGGGAGCTGTTTTTT. Residues: CASSLGASNTGELFF.

The CDR3, as DNA: TGTGCCAGCAGGCCGACAGAAGTTTACGAGCAGTACTTC. This translates into CASRPTEVYEQYF. The rearrangement joins TRBV7-8 to TRBJ2-7; perhaps TRBD1 as D (5 bases). With 6 bases removed from V and 4 bases from J, the gap between germline ends came to 13 bases. Germline assignment: CDR1 SGHVS and CDR2 FQNEAQ. CDR3 length: 13 amino acids.

V gene TRBV6-1 combines with J gene TRBJ1-2; weak D call: TRBD1 (6 bases). This CDR3 is built from 12 residues. Trimming removed 4 bases from V and 7 bases from J, with 10 bases in between. Germline loops: CDR1 MNHNS, CDR2 SASEGT. In DNA form, the CDR3 reads TGTGCCAGCAGTGCCCACAGGGTTGGCTACACCTTC. It codes for CASSAHRVGYTF.

This chain uses TRBV18 with TRBJ2-7; 10 positions match TRBD1. With 4 bases clipped from V and 5 bases from J, the junction kept 5 bases outside the gene matches. Looked up from germline, CDR1 is KGHSH and CDR2 is LQKENI. The CDR3 is made up of 14 amino acids. Here the CDR3 DNA reads TGTGCCAGCTCACTCACCGGGACAGGGGACGAGCAGTACTTC. It translates to CASSLTGTGDEQYF.

This sequence joins TRBV7-9 and TRBJ1-4, with 9 nucleotides matching TRBD1. CDR3 length equals 15 residues. V dropped 5 bases and J dropped 5; count of bases not matched to a gene: 6. CDR1 and CDR2 (germline): SEHNR, FQNEAQ (reference sequence). The CDR3 DNA sequence: TGTGCCAGCAGCCCCCGGGACAGGGCAAATGAAAAACTGTTTTTT. This sequence encodes CASSPRDRANEKLFF.

The chain has TRBV7-2 and TRBJ1-1; no clear D gene. Trimming left V 3 bases short and J 4 bases short, with 12 bases between. Germline values: CDR1 SGHTA, CDR2 FQGNSA. This CDR3 region has 14 residues. As DNA, the CDR3 is TGTGCCAGCAGCTTGGAAGACGAGAGCACTGAAGCTTTCTTT. Translation gives CASSLEDESTEAFF.

The chain employs TRBV10-1 and TRBJ2-7, with D perhaps TRBD1 (5 bases). Trimming cost V 6 bases and J 5 bases, with 14 bases left between them. Germline V lookup: CDR1 WNHNN, CDR2 SYGVQD (reference sequence). The CDR3 spans 13 residues. The CDR3 nucleotides are TGCGCCAGCAGGACGGACACGGTGAACGAGCAGTACTTC. Residues: CASRTDTVNEQYF.

This chain uses TRBV6-5 with TRBJ1-1, with D tentatively TRBD1 (5 bases). The CDR3 totals 13 residues. The V and J ends lost 0 bases and 9 bases respectively, with 11 bases between them. Germline-derived CDR1 and CDR2 are MNHEY and SVGAGI. The chain's CDR3 is CASSYSGAIKAFF. CDR3 DNA: TGTGCCAGCAGTTACTCCGGGGCCATAAAAGCTTTCTTT.

J is TRBJ1-3 and V is TRBV28, with D perhaps matching TRBD1 (6 bases). V shed 5 bases and J shed 7 bases, with 15 bases lying between them. Germline V CDR1 and CDR2: MDHEN, SYDVKM. This CDR3 spans 14 amino acids. The CDR3 DNA follows: TGTGCCAGCAGTGAGGGGGGCCTTGGGAACACCATATATTTT. Translation gives CASSEGGLGNTIYF.

CDR3 in amino acids: CASSFLTEYGYTF. CDR3 sequence (DNA): TGTGCCAGCAGCTTCCTCACAGAATATGGCTACACCTTC. This chain uses TRBV5-4 with TRBJ1-2; no clear D. The CDR3 runs to 13 residues. Trimming stripped 2 bases from V and 5 bases from J, with 10 bases between. CDR1 is SGHNT, CDR2 YYREEE, per germline (reference sequence).

This chain joins TRBV7-2 and TRBJ2-7, with D possibly TRBD2 on 5 matching bases. V was clipped by 6 bases and J by 0 bases, with 12 bases between them. The CDR3 sequence is 14 residues long. Germline V CDR1 and CDR2: SGHTA, FQGNSA. CDR3 amino acids: CASRPRAASYEQYF. The CDR3 DNA follows: TGTGCCAGCAGGCCGCGGGCAGCCTCCTACGAGCAGTACTTC.

V is TRBV5-6 and J is TRBJ1-5; 8 nucleotides match TRBD1. With V trimmed by 4 bases and J by 4 bases, 7 bases remained unmatched. The CDR3 contains 15 residues. Germline V gene sequence: CDR1 SGHDT, CDR2 YYEEEE. The CDR3 bases are TGTGCCAGCAGCCCCGGGACAGGCTTAAATCAGCCCCAGCATTTT. Its protein product is CASSPGTGLNQPQHF.

The chain combines TRBV6-5 with TRBJ2-3, with D perhaps matching TRBD1 (6 bases). With 0 bases removed from V and 5 bases from J, the gap between germline ends came to 9 bases. In germline, CDR1 is MNHEY, CDR2 SVGAGI. The CDR3 contains 14 residues. The CDR3 region is CASSYSGGEDTQYF. The CDR3 bases are TGTGCCAGCAGTTACTCAGGGGGTGAAGATACGCAGTATTTT.

For this clone: Relative to the germline gene, one junction end is altered; a read error may explain this. CDR3 sequence reads: CASSAYHEQFF. As DNA, the CDR3 is TGTGCCAGCAGTGCCTACCATGAGCAGTTCTTC. This rearrangement joins TRBV27 to TRBJ2-1; D call uncertain. CDR1 and CDR2 from the germline V gene are MNHEY and SMNVEV (reference sequence). The CDR3 spans 11 residues.

This rearrangement joins TRBV5-1 to TRBJ2-7; D unresolved. The CDR3 runs to 13 residues. Germline lookup yields CDR1 SGHRS and CDR2 YFSETQ. V was cut by 0 bases and J by 2 bases, with 6 bases left in between. CDR3 bases: TGCGCCAGCAGCTTGGCTACTACCTACGAGCAGTACTTC. Encoded protein: CASSLATTYEQYF.